Given below is one TCR beta chain in context. Its antigen remains unidentified. The entry originates in a study of shared clonotypes between healthy human individuals. Study-level results: The authors sampled blood alone, and tissue repertoires likely differ.

An even split of each subset's genomic DNA across several immunoSEQ plates was performed. Authors' analysis steps: In the immunoSEQ data, sequences were junction-only and lacked quality scores, so filtering differed. Some clones are missing from TCRdb's copy, which holds only in-frame ones; the method was immunoSEQ multiplex PCR. Clonal size and the V and J genes are those of that table, whereas D and trimming came from the DNA. The sample records some 1.5 million clones, around 97% being singletons. The J segment lost 6 bases and the V segment lost 3 bases, leaving 6 bases of the junction unmatched. The CDR3 consists of 14 residues. Germline CDR1 reads SGDLS; CDR2 reads YYNGEE. Everyone who donated was a Caucasian adult who lived in Nashville, Tennessee.

The sequence was obtained from a man aged 25-40 years in good health. Source material: naive CD4+ T cells sorted from blood. Subset: CD45RA+ positively selected. The J gene is TRBJ2-7, the V gene TRBV9; 10 nucleotides agree with TRBD1. CDR3 loop: CASSAGTGESEQYF. CDR3 sequence (DNA): TGTGCCAGCAGCGCGGGGACAGGGGAAAGCGAGCAGTACTTC.